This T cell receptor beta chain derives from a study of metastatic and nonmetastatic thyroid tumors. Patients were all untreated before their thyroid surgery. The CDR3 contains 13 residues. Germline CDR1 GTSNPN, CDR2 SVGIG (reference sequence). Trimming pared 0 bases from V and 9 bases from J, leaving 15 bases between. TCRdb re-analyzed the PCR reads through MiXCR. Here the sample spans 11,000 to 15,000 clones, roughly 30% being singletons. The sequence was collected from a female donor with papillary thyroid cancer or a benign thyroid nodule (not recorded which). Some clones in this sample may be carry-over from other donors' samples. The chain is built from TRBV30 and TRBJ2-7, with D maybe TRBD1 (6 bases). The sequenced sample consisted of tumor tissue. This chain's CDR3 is CAWSVGGGRGQYF. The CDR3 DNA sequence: TGTGCCTGGAGTGTAGGTGGGGGCAGGGGGCAGTACTTC.